Listed below are T cell receptor beta chains from one sample, sequenced in a study of somatic mutations in cytotoxic T cells in rheumatoid arthritis. The data were produced by immunoSEQ multiplex PCR, yet TCRdb's version contains in-frame clones alone and is incomplete. The sample comprises tens of thousands of clones, about four fifths of which are singletons, and approximately 15% rests with the top ten. The sequenced sample consisted of CD8+ T cells sorted from blood. Receptor source: an adult with rheumatoid arthritis. Both conserved end residues are part of each CDR3. Fields, in order: D gene, clone size, J gene, V gene, CDR3 protein, CDR3 DNA. A D gene is named only where the DNA matches it firmly. A row's size may be missing; if present it is once, few, many or a size class.

D gene: .; clone size: .; J gene: TRBJ1-5; V gene: TRBV19; CDR3 protein: CASSIGLINQPQHF; CDR3 DNA: TGTGCCAGTAGTATAGGGCTGATCAATCAGCCCCAGCATTTT
D gene: .; clone size: .; J gene: TRBJ1-4; V gene: TRBV28; CDR3 protein: CASSLWGSSNEKLFF; CDR3 DNA: TGTGCCAGCAGTTTATGGGGGTCCTCCAATGAAAAACTGTTTTTT
D gene: .; clone size: .; J gene: TRBJ1-4; V gene: TRBV27; CDR3 protein: CASSLLPGNEKLFF; CDR3 DNA: TGTGCCAGCAGTTTACTCCCGGGCAATGAAAAACTGTTTTTT
D gene: TRBD1; clone size: few; J gene: TRBJ1-2; V gene: TRBV19; CDR3 protein: CASRTDRGYGYTF; CDR3 DNA: TGTGCCAGTAGAACGGACAGGGGCTATGGCTACACCTTC
D gene: .; clone size: .; J gene: TRBJ1-1; V gene: TRBV4-2; CDR3 protein: CASSQDSGTEAFF; CDR3 DNA: TGTGCCAGCAGCCAAGATTCGGGCACTGAAGCTTTCTTT
D gene: .; clone size: .; J gene: TRBJ2-5; V gene: TRBV2; CDR3 protein: CASSEALGETQYF; CDR3 DNA: TGTGCCAGCAGTGAAGCTCTAGGGGAGACCCAGTACTTC
D gene: TRBD2; clone size: .; J gene: TRBJ2-3; V gene: TRBV9; CDR3 protein: CASSVEAGASTDTQYF; CDR3 DNA: TGTGCCAGCAGCGTAGAGGCGGGAGCCAGTACAGATACGCAGTATTTT
D gene: .; clone size: .; J gene: TRBJ1-2; V gene: TRBV7-3; CDR3 protein: CASSLNSGVNGYTF; CDR3 DNA: TGTGCCAGCAGCTTAAACTCAGGGGTGAATGGCTACACCTTC
D gene: TRBD2; clone size: .; J gene: TRBJ2-3; V gene: TRBV6-1; CDR3 protein: CASGGLAGGTDTQYF; CDR3 DNA: TGTGCCAGCGGAGGGCTAGCGGGGGGAACAGATACGCAGTATTTT
D gene: TRBD1; clone size: .; J gene: TRBJ2-7; V gene: TRBV6-6; CDR3 protein: CASSQTGGRYEQYF; CDR3 DNA: TGTGCCAGCAGCCAGACAGGGGGCAGGTACGAGCAGTACTTC
D gene: TRBD2; clone size: .; J gene: TRBJ2-1; V gene: TRBV6-5; CDR3 protein: CASISVAGVGNEQFF; CDR3 DNA: TGTGCCAGCATCTCAGTAGCGGGAGTTGGCAATGAGCAGTTCTTC
D gene: TRBD2; clone size: .; J gene: TRBJ2-1; V gene: TRBV12-5; CDR3 protein: CASGWGAGLAGRRSYNEQFF; CDR3 DNA: TGTGCTAGTGGTTGGGGTGCCGGACTAGCGGGGAGGCGATCCTACAATGAGCAGTTCTTC
D gene: .; clone size: .; J gene: TRBJ2-1; V gene: TRBV7-9; CDR3 protein: CASTNQGAANNEQFF; CDR3 DNA: TGTGCCAGCACAAACCAGGGTGCGGCAAACAATGAGCAGTTCTTC
D gene: .; clone size: .; J gene: TRBJ2-1; V gene: TRBV25-1; CDR3 protein: CASSESSFVREQFF; CDR3 DNA: TGTGCCAGCAGTGAATCGAGCTTCGTGCGGGAGCAGTTCTTC
D gene: .; clone size: few; J gene: TRBJ2-5; V gene: TRBV7-8; CDR3 protein: CASRYGETQYF; CDR3 DNA: TGTGCCAGCAGATACGGAGAGACCCAGTACTTC
D gene: .; clone size: few; J gene: TRBJ2-7; V gene: TRBV5-1; CDR3 protein: CASSYQGYEQYF; CDR3 DNA: TGCGCCAGCAGCTACCAGGGATACGAGCAGTACTTC